The source of this T cell receptor (beta chain) is a study of molecular identifiers for immune sequencing clone quantification (dated by TCRdb to the late 2010s). As for the study more broadly: For a replicate experiment, RNA from around 20,000 or 100,000 naive CD8 T cells was divided into five aliquots, and four of the five aliquots were sequenced. The study was a methods study using CD8 T cells to benchmark molecular-identifier clustering-based TCR repertoire sequencing (MIDCIRS) and TCR RNA copy counting. Results and caveats for the whole study, not just this receptor: Spiked-in Jurkat TCR RNA equal to a single cell's worth was reported to be detectable even within 1,200,000 naive CD8 T cells. Naive libraries contained spiked-in Jurkat TCR RNA (approximately ten copies' worth), which is not part of the donor repertoire. Clones above 20 RNA copies held over 99% of molecules in CMV-specific effector cells but under 1% in naive cells. Identical TCR molecules sharing a barcode could cause highly expanded clone sizes to be underestimated. When barcode sub-clustering was left out, chimeric consensus sequences inflated TCR diversity, with chimeras reaching as high as 47%. Modeling estimated roughly 3.2 recovered TCR RNA copies per cell, compared with 8.5 to 10 by digital PCR, which implies roughly 30% capture efficiency.

This clonotype was recorded many times. The target of this receptor is not known. Nothing much larger sits one base from this clone, and base qualities are not available. Library preparation used PCR. Sequencing took place on an Illumina HiSeq 4000. Bulk TCR libraries were generated as previously described, with the TCR primers listed in Table S5 used. Purification of total RNA was performed with the Qiagen AllPrep DNA/RNA kit. Before analysis, reads from multiple sequencing runs of one library were combined. On the authors' methods: Reads were retained only if their TCR constant sequence matched exactly, and those retained reads were trimmed to 150 nt and grouped according to their 12-nt molecular barcodes. Within each barcode group, reads were sub-clustered at a 15% Levenshtein threshold, and quality-weighted consensus sequences were built per RNA molecule. Non-functional sequences were filtered out, along with any lower-count sequence sitting one edit away from another sequence. Barcode sub-clusters with fewer than 20% of the maximum read count were removed, based on fitting two negative binomial distributions. In TCRdb, the public reads were trimmed at Q25 with fastp and aligned with MiXCR, with productive beta chains retained. Identical CDR3 protein sequences are pooled into one entry, listed with their most common genes and DNA. The V and J calls here are based on TCRdb, not the publication. The sample contains about 68,000 distinct CDR3 sequences, over 15% of them found a single time. The ten largest clones represent approximately 1.5% of the sample.

Libraries of naive CD8 T cells were generated from roughly 21,000 to 960,000 sorted cells, with 10%, 30% or 50% of the purified RNA used. Naive CD8 T cells were FACS-sorted as CD8+CD4-CCR7+CD45RA+ on a BD FACSAria II into RLT Plus buffer. To test detection sensitivity, Jurkat RNA equivalent to ten TCR copies was spiked into samples of roughly 17,000-1,000,000 naive CD8 T cells. CD8 T cells were enriched with RosetteSep CD8+ T Cell Enrichment Cocktail and Ficoll-Paque, followed by ACK red cell lysis. Including cysteine and phenylalanine, the CDR3 has 13 amino acids. Of the read, only the CDR3 DNA is kept; its 39 bases are in frame from base 1. The germline ends are 18 bases apart after V is trimmed by 3 bases and J by 9 bases. Reading the germline V gene gives CDR1 SQVTM and CDR2 ANQGSEA.

The clonotype originates from a human donor in good health. Some libraries in this study had Jurkat cell RNA spiked in. Recombination linked TRBV29-1 to TRBJ2-7; the D segment could be TRBD2, given 6 matching bases. The sequencing sample was made of naive CD8+ T cells from blood, with Jurkat cell RNA spiked in. The sample's cell subset or site label, decoded: FACS-sorted CD8+CD4-CCR7+CD45RA+ naive T cells. The DNA reads TGCAGCGTTGAGGGGGGTCTTTCTACGGGGCAGTACTTC. Its protein product is CSVEGGLSTGQYF.